The 8 T cell receptor beta chains below were found in one sample sequenced in a study of CD8 T cells in Susac syndrome (dated by TCRdb to the late 2010s). The library came from the immunoSEQ multiplex PCR assay. RNA was extracted using the RNeasy kit, and about 0.5 to 1 ug of the RNA was reverse transcribed with random hexamers. TCRdb passed the public sequencing reads through fastp at Q25 and MiXCR, retaining productive beta sequences. Entries that share a CDR3 protein sequence are merged under the most common genes and DNA. In all, the sample holds around 200,000 distinct CDR3 sequences, and 90% to 96% of those were seen once. In total, the top ten clones hold under 0.095% of the sample. Sequencing input: CD4+ T cells from PBMCs. These receptors all stem from a human donor with multiple sclerosis.

This chain links TRBV3-1 with TRBJ2-7; no clear D. V shed 3 bases and J shed 0 bases, with 3 bases lying between them. The CDR3 totals 12 residues. The V gene's germline CDR1 is LGHDT and CDR2 YNNKEL (reference sequence). The CDR3 DNA sequence: TGTGCCAGCAGCCATGGCTCCTACGAGCAGTACTTC. Its translation: CASSHGSYEQYF.

This chain links TRBV14 with TRBJ2-5, with 8 bases matching TRBD1. The ends lost 1 base at V and 5 bases at J; junction bases unmatched: 9. The CDR3 spans 16 residues. CDR1 SGHDN and CDR2 FVKESK come from the germline V gene. The CDR3 coding sequence is TGTGCCAGCAGCCAAGTGGGCAGGGGGCGCAGGGAGACCCAGTACTTC. Amino acids: CASSQVGRGRRETQYF.

The chain uses TRBV18 and TRBJ2-3; D gene ambiguous. CDR3 length: 13 amino acids. V was pared by 1 base and J by 4 bases, with 6 bases between. CDR1 is KGHSH and CDR2 is LQKENI in the germline V gene. CDR3 in DNA: TGTGCCAGCTCACCACTTTCTGCAGATACGCAGTATTTT. Translated, it gives CASSPLSADTQYF. The full variable domain, rest sourced from reference TRBV18 and TRBJ2-3, is NAGVMQNPRHLVRRRGQEARLRCSPMKGHSHVYWYRQLPEEGLKFMVYLQKENIIDESGMPKERFSAEFPKEGPSILRIQQVVRGDSAAYFCASSPLSADTQYFGPGTRLTVL.

This clonotype was recorded once. V usage is TRBV29-1 and J usage is TRBJ1-2; 7 bases map to TRBD1. The CDR3 sequence is 14 residues long. Trimming took 5 bases from V and 7 from J; bases not matched to a gene: 13. Germline CDR1 and CDR2: SQVTM and ANQGSEA. The CDR3 reads CSVLGGRGFFGYTF. CDR3 bases: TGCAGCGTTTTGGGAGGCAGGGGGTTCTTTGGCTACACCTTC. Together with reference TRBV29-1 and TRBJ1-2, the CDR3 gives the full variable domain: SAVISQKPSRDICQRGTSLTIQCQVDSQVTMMFWYRQQPGQSLTLIATANQGSEATYESGFVIDKFPISRPNLTFSTLTVSNMSPEDSSIYLCSVLGGRGFFGYTFGSGTRLTVV.

The V gene is TRBV24-1, the J gene TRBJ2-7, with D unresolved. V shed 0 bases and J shed 4 bases, with 0 bases lying between them. The CDR3 contains 11 residues. Germline assignment: CDR1 KGHDR and CDR2 SFDVKD. The CDR3 is CATSDLYEQYF. The CDR3 coding sequence is TGTGCCACCAGTGATTTGTACGAGCAGTACTTC.

V is TRBV12-3 or TRBV12-4 and J is TRBJ2-3; 8 nucleotides agree with TRBD2. V lost 6 bases and J lost 4; bases outside the gene matches: 15. The CDR3 extends over 17 amino acids. The CDR3 loop reads CASSHLRGGYGPDTQYF. Written as DNA, the CDR3 is TGTGCCAGCAGCCACTTACGGGGGGGCTACGGCCCAGATACGCAGTATTTT.

The gene calls are TRBV7-9 and TRBJ2-7; 8 bases match TRBD1. V was clipped by 5 bases and J by 7 bases; unmatched bases: 10. CDR3 length equals 14 residues. The germline V gene encodes CDR1 SEHNR and CDR2 FQNEAQ (reference sequence). The CDR3 spells CASSLDRGVGEQYF. In nucleotides, the CDR3 is TGTGCCAGCAGCCTTGACAGGGGAGTGGGTGAGCAGTACTTC.

The V and J genes are TRBV18 and TRBJ1-1, with TRBD1 identical over 9 bases. The CDR3 runs 14 residues. The germline V gene has CDR1 KGHSH and CDR2 LQKENI. V gave up 4 bases and J gave up 5 bases; unmatched junction bases: 5. CDR3 amino acids: CASSLSQGATEAFF. In DNA, the CDR3 is TGTGCCAGCTCACTTTCACAGGGGGCAACTGAAGCTTTCTTT.